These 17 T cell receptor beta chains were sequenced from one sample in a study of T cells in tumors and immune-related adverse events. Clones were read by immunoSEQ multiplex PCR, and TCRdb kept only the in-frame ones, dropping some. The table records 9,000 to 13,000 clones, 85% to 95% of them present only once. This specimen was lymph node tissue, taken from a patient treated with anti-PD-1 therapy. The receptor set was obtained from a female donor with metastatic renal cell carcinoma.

This CDR3 is CASSPKQGPNEKLFF. CDR3 in DNA: TGTGCCAGCAGTCCAAAACAGGGCCCTAATGAAAAACTGTTTTTT. The J gene is TRBJ1-4, the V gene TRBV4-2, with TRBD1 as a possible D gene (6 bases). V was clipped by 6 bases and J by 3 bases, with 14 bases between them. The germline gives CDR1 LGHNA, CDR2 YNFKEQ. This CDR3 has 15 amino acids.

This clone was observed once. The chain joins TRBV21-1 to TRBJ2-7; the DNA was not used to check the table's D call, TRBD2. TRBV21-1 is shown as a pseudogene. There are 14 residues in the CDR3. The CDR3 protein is CASSAPLAAYEQYF. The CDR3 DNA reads TGTGCCAGCAGCGCGCCGCTAGCTGCCTACGAGCAGTACTTC.

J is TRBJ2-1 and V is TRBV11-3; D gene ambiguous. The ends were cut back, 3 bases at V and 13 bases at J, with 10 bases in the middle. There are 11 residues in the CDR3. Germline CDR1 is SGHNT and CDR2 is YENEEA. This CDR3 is CASSLKEDQFF. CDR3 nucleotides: TGTGCCAGCAGCTTGAAAGAGGACCAGTTCTTC. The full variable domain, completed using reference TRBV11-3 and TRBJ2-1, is EAGVVQSPRYKIIEKKQPVAFWCNPISGHNTLYWYLQNLGQGPELLIRYENEEAVDDSQLPKDRFSAERLKGVDSTLKIQPAELGDSAVYLCASSLKEDQFFGPGTRLTVL.

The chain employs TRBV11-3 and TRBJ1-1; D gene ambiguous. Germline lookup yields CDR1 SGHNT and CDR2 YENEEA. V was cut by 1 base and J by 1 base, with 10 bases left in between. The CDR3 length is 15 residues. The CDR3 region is CASSLGPRTNTEAFF. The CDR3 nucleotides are TGTGCCAGCAGCTTAGGTCCCAGGACGAACACTGAAGCTTTCTTT.

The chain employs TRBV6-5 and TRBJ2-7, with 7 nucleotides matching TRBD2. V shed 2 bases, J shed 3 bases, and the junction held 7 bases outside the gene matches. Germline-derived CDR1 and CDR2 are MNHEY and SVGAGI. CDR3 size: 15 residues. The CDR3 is CASSYRHGTNYEQYF. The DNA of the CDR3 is TGTGCCAGCAGTTACCGCCACGGGACTAACTACGAGCAGTACTTC.

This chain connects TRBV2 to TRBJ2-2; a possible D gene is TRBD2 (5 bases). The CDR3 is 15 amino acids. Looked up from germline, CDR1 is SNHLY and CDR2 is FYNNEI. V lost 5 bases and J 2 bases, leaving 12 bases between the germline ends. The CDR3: CASSRGGGNTGELFF. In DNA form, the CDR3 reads TGTGCCAGCAGTAGAGGAGGCGGTAACACCGGGGAGCTGTTTTTT.

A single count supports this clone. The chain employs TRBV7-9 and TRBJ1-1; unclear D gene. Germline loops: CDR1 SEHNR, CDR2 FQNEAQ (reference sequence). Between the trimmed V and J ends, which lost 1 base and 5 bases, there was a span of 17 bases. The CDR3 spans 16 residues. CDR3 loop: CASSLGKLVQSTEAFF. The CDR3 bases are TGTGCCAGCAGCTTAGGAAAGTTGGTACAATCGACTGAAGCTTTCTTT.

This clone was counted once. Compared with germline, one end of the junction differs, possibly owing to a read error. CDR3 region: CASSLARGQQETQYF. Written as DNA, the CDR3 is TGTGCTAGCAGCTTAGCGCGCGGACAGCAAGAGACCCAGTACTTC. The chain has TRBV7-7 and TRBJ2-5; a weak D match, TRBD1 (6 bases). The length of the CDR3 is 15 residues. Germline V gives CDR1 SSHAT, CDR2 FNYEAQ (reference sequence).

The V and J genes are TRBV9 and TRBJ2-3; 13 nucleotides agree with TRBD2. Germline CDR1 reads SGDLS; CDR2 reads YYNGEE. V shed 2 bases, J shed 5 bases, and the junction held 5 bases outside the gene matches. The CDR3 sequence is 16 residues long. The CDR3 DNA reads TGTGCCAGCAGCGTGGGGACTAGCGGGGCCCAAGATACGCAGTATTTT. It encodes CASSVGTSGAQDTQYF.

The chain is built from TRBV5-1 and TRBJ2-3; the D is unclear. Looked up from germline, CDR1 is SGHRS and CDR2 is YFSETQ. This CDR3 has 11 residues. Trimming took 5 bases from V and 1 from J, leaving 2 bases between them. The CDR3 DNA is TGCGCCAGCAGACGCACAGATACGCAGTATTTT. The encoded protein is CASRRTDTQYF.

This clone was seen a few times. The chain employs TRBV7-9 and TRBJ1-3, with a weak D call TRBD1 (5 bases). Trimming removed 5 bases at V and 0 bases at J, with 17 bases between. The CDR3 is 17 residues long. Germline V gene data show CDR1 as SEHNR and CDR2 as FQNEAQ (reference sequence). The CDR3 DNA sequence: TGTGCCAGCAGCCTCGAGCCGGGGCTGTACTCTGGAAACACCATATATTTT. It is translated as CASSLEPGLYSGNTIYF.

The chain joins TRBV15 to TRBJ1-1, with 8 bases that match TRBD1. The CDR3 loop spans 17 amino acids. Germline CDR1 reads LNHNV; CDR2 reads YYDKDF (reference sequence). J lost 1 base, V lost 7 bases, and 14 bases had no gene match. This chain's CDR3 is CATTPSGDRTKNTEAFF. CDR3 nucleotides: TGTGCCACCACTCCTTCAGGGGACAGGACGAAGAACACTGAAGCTTTCTTT.

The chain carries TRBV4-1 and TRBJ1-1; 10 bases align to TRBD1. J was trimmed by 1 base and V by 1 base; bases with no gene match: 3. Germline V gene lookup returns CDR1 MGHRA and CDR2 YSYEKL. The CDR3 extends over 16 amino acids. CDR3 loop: CASSQGTGGKNTEAFF. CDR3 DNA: TGCGCCAGCAGCCAAGGGACAGGGGGGAAGAACACTGAAGCTTTCTTT.

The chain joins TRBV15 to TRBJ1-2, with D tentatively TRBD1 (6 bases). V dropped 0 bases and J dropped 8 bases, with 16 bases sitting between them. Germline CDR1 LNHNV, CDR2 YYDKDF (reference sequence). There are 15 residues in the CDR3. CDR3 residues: CATSRDRQAVSGYTF. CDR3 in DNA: TGTGCCACCAGCAGAGATCGACAGGCTGTCTCGGGCTACACCTTC.

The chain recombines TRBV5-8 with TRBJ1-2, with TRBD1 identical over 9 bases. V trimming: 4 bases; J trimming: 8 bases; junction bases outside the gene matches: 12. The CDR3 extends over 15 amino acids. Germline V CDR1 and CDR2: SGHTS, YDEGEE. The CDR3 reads CASSPGQGLQWGYTF. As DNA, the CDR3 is TGTGCCAGCAGCCCCGGACAGGGGCTCCAGTGGGGCTACACCTTC. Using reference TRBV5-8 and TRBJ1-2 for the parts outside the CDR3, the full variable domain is EAGVTQSPTHLIKTRGQQATLRCSPISGHTSVYWYQQALGLGLQFLLWYDEGEERNRGNFPPRFSGRQFPNYSSELNVNALELEDSALYLCASSPGQGLQWGYTFGSGTRLTVV.

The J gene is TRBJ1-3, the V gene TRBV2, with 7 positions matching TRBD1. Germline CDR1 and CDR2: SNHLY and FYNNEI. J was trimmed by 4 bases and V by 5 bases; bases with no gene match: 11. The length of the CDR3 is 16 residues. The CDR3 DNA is TGTGCCAGCAGTATGACGTGGGGGGGACAGGGAAACACCATATATTTT. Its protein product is CASSMTWGGQGNTIYF. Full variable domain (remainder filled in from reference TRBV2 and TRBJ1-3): EPEVTQTPSHQVTQMGQEVILRCVPISNHLYFYWYRQILGQKVEFLVSFYNNEISEKSEIFDDQFSVERPDGSNFTLKIRSTKLEDSAMYFCASSMTWGGQGNTIYFGEGSWLTVV.

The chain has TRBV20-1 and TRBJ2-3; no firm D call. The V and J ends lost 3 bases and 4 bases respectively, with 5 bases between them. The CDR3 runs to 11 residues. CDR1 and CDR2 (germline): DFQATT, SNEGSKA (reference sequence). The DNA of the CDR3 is TGCAGTGCTAGTCAATCAGATACGCAGTATTTT. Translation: CSASQSDTQYF.